Sequencing of this TCR beta chain was carried out in a study of T-cell memory formation after mild COVID-19. Findings of the study overall: The study detected some responding clones in pre-infection memory, suggesting cross-reactive memory joined. Of the contracting clones, CD4+ ones lay mainly in CM and EM, and CD8+ ones in EMRA.

TCR alpha and TCR beta cDNA libraries with sample barcodes and UMIs came from 5'RACE using constant-segment primers. TCRdb re-called the 5' RACE reads with MiXCR, one entry per CDR3 protein. The table has 400,000 or so distinct CDR3 sequences, around 19% seen once. Regarding this clonotype: What it recognizes is unknown.

Losses at the gene ends were 2 bases for V and 1 base for J; bases not matched to a gene: 5. Germline V lookup: CDR1 DFQATT, CDR2 SNEGSKA (reference sequence). CDR3 length: 16 residues. The sample taken for sequencing was PBMCs or a T cell subset sorted from them (not recorded which). The genes are TRBV20-1 and TRBJ2-7, with 13 bases lining up with TRBD2. The TCR was taken from an adult woman who had mild COVID-19 (a few samples of this study predate the infection). Cell type and time point are not known. The CDR3: CSARSWTSGRSYEQYF. CDR3 coding DNA: TGCAGTGCTAGATCCTGGACTAGCGGGAGATCCTACGAGCAGTACTTC.